The clone carrying this T cell receptor (beta chain) was counted between two and nine times. The germline CDR1 and CDR2 sequences are MNHEY and SVGEGT. V gave up 10 bases and J gave up 0 bases, with 13 bases separating them. The CDR3 contains 14 residues. These data come from a study of low-dose radiotherapy and immunotherapy resistance in tumors. Time point described: after trial treatment. Specified treatment: LDRT plus nivolumab, ipilimumab, low-dose cyclophosphamide and aspirin (RACIN trial). As a condition of eligibility, patients had advanced solid tumors lacking tumor-infiltrating lymphocytes. Amplification of TCRs used a constant-region primer and V-primer adapter for about 19 PCR cycles. In vitro transcription served to amplify the mRNA that had been isolated. TCRdb itself ran the reads through MiXCR, one entry per CDR3 protein. The data contain roughly 48,000 distinct CDR3 sequences, approximately 35% of them singletons.

The sequence was collected from a male donor with rectosigmoid adenocarcinoma. This specimen consisted of PBMCs, obtained after low-dose radiotherapy plus immunotherapy. The chain has TRBV6-2 or TRBV6-3 and TRBJ1-5; D is ambiguous. The CDR3 sequence: CATGTAYSNQPQHF. In nucleotides, the CDR3 is TGTGCCACAGGAACAGCGTATAGCAATCAGCCCCAGCATTTT.